This is a list of T cell receptor beta chains from one sample in a study of monozygotic twins with inflammatory bowel disease. TCRdb re-called the 5' RACE reads and shows each CDR3 protein once, DNA omitted. The sample's table shows around 380,000 distinct CDR3 sequences. The sequenced sample was blood. The receptors stem from a human donor with ulcerative colitis or Crohn's disease, or a healthy co-twin of an affected twin (not recorded which). The CDR3 runs from the conserved cysteine through the conserved F or W.

v_gene	j_gene	CDR3aa
TRBV30	TRBJ1-1	CAWGTGGWGTEAFF
TRBV3-1	TRBJ2-7	CASSQIPGLAYEQYF
TRBV4-2	TRBJ1-2	CASSRGRTAVLSYTF
TRBV5-6	TRBJ2-6	CASSLLAKSSGANVLTF
TRBV7-6	TRBJ1-6	CASRPGAGQGSPLHF
TRBV18	TRBJ2-3	CASSPPASPSTDTQYF
TRBV5-1	TRBJ1-2	CASSLDGDRVYGYTF
TRBV18	TRBJ2-1	CASSPISEQFF
TRBV5-8	TRBJ2-3	CASSPQGITQYF
TRBV18	TRBJ2-1	CASSPLPEVRFGEQFF
TRBV5-1	TRBJ2-7	CASSNWTGASYEQYF
TRBV29-1	TRBJ1-5	CSVEPLQDQPQHF
TRBV6-2/TRBV6-3	TRBJ2-7	CASSPEAPVAQYF
TRBV6-2/TRBV6-3	TRBJ1-5	CASSYSIGGYSNQPQHF
TRBV27	TRBJ1-4	CASRPNGEKLFF
TRBV29-1	TRBJ1-2	CSESPQDIYGYTF
TRBV5-1	TRBJ2-1	CASSLALAGGPSNEQFF
TRBV4-3	TRBJ2-1	CASSQSRTSGARNEQFF
TRBV11-2	TRBJ1-4	CASSTGTGGPGSEKLFF
TRBV6-5	TRBJ2-1	CASSYSRGGKPNNYNEQFF
TRBV7-2	TRBJ1-2	CASSLSPGGDGYTF
TRBV7-9	TRBJ2-3	CASRPIAEGTDTQYF
TRBV20-1	TRBJ2-7	CSARSAGNYEQYF
TRBV7-7	TRBJ2-3	CASPFWREQDTQYF
TRBV4-2	TRBJ1-2	CASSQDSTVRNYGYTF
TRBV15	TRBJ1-1	CATSRDLTSTEAFF
TRBV5-6	TRBJ2-7	CASSLWGPGKVYEQYF
TRBV7-9	TRBJ1-6	CASSKRDIYNSPLHF
TRBV30	TRBJ1-2	CAWSGTGNYGYTF
TRBV30	TRBJ1-1	CAWSALMNTEAFF
TRBV20-1	TRBJ2-3	CSAIRGQTDTQYF
TRBV3-1	TRBJ2-7	CASSQDGLAGAEQYF
TRBV2	TRBJ2-7	CASSRSSYEQYF
TRBV6-5	TRBJ1-4	CASSYSTDRTNEKLFF
TRBV19	TRBJ2-1	CASSIRDFYYNEQFF
TRBV20-1	TRBJ1-2	CSALEGVYGYTF
TRBV5-1	TRBJ1-1	CASSSTGYTEAFF
TRBV7-9	TRBJ1-4	CASSPRGQLEKLFF
TRBV3-1	TRBJ2-7	CASRGRYYELYF
TRBV4-1	TRBJ2-2	CASSQSVGFGELFF
TRBV7-2	TRBJ2-7	CASSKPLYEQYF
TRBV7-8	TRBJ2-1	CASSSTPSQGGEQFF
TRBV28	TRBJ2-7	CASRLEGPGGEQYF
TRBV7-9	TRBJ1-2	CASSLGWLMGDGYTF
TRBV7-6	TRBJ2-7	CASSRLLGTAYEQYF
TRBV6-2/TRBV6-3	TRBJ2-1	CASSSSGLAGDLYNEQFF
TRBV12-3/TRBV12-4	TRBJ1-5	CASSLAASPGTQHF
TRBV6-5	TRBJ1-2	CASSYFLGQGDGYTF
TRBV5-5	TRBJ2-2	CASSFAGEGTGELFF
TRBV5-6	TRBJ2-3	CASSLGLSISDTQYF
TRBV4-3	TRBJ1-1	CASSQGPTGSGTEAFF
TRBV12-3/TRBV12-4	TRBJ2-5	CASRMGETQYF
TRBV3-1	TRBJ1-1	CASSRGQGVTEAFF
TRBV4-1	TRBJ2-7	CASSRAGTSGNIFQF
TRBV6-1	TRBJ1-4	CASSAGGKWEKLFF
TRBV10-3	TRBJ1-6	CAISGEVNSPLHF
TRBV6-5	TRBJ2-7	CASRLTGSYEQYF
TRBV5-4	TRBJ1-2	CASSFPGGNYGYTF
TRBV7-9	TRBJ2-7	CASSLSWTGIDEQYF
TRBV5-1	TRBJ1-5	CASSAGDRGTNQPQHF